This T cell receptor (beta chain) was obtained from a study of blood T cell repertoires in COVID-19. This clone was observed a single time. The participants were between about 18 and 90 years old and came from 20 to 30 US areas. Which cohort a participant joined came from the clinical history participants gave. There are 14 residues in the CDR3. CDR1 and CDR2 from the germline V gene are LNHDA and SQIVND (reference sequence). Trimming took 4 bases from V and 6 from J; bases not matched to a gene: 4. In the original workflow: Counts of nucleated cells, estimated from reference gene primer amplification, were obtained. The method was immunoSEQ multiplex PCR; TCRdb's version includes in-frame clones alone and lacks a portion of them. The D gene and trimming were derived from the DNA, and the V and J assignments and clone size from that table. The sample holds more than 400,000 clones; less than 95% are singletons and the top ten take 0.55% to 0.75%.

J is TRBJ1-4 and V is TRBV19; 8 bases map to TRBD1. The origin of this receptor is a man between 18 and 35 years old who had recovered from COVID-19. Sequencing used PBMCs or T cells enriched from blood (not recorded which). CDR3 nucleotide sequence: TGTGCCAGTAGTAGGACAGGGCTGGATGAAAAACTGTTTTTT. It specifies CASSRTGLDEKLFF.